The present T cell receptor (beta chain) was sequenced within a study of T cells in localized non-small cell lung cancer (dated by TCRdb to 2018 to 2021). About the study as a whole: Comparing tumors with uninvolved tumor-adjacent lungs, the study looked at the T cell repertoires of 200 to 250 patients with early-stage NSCLC. The cohort comprised 236 treatment-naïve NSCLC patients with resected, localized lung tumors. NSCLC patients had a mean age of roughly 66 years, and about 140 were male and around 110 female. General study outcomes and caveats: Higher blood T cell density associated with longer overall survival, while higher adjacent-lung clonality associated with shorter survival. Because the study design was exploratory, TCR variables were selected using unadjusted p-values without false-discovery rate correction. A median of approximately 50 of the top 100 tumor clones turned up in the paired uninvolved adjacent lung, and roughly 28 of those clones also ranked among the top 100 of that same adjacent lung. Because multi-region tumor sequencing was not done, intratumor heterogeneity could not be ruled out. The highest T cell clonality was observed in uninvolved tumor-adjacent lung, where clonality exceeded that of tumor, suggesting that antigenic responses were more focused in uninvolved tumor-adjacent lung.

The immunoSEQ Assay was used to sequence TCR beta CDR3 regions from DNA. The original methods were these. To compute T cell density, TCR beta template counts were normalized to usable DNA, which was estimated by amplifying housekeeping genes. Using the preseqR package, richness was estimated by extrapolating to 120,000 templates for tissue samples and 400,000 templates for PBMC samples. Clonality was taken to be one minus Pielou's evenness. Tissue-enriched TCRs were identified through differential abundance testing performed on productive amino-acid clonotypes, with a minimum total count of 5 and an alpha of 0.1. The Jaccard Index and the Morisita Overlap Index were used to quantify repertoire overlap between compartments. TCR beta CDR3s were clustered by GLIPH together with public tetramer-defined viral CDR3s, and at least three viral sequences plus V-gene enrichment were required for viral motifs. TCRdb took this table from immuneACCESS and kept in-frame rearrangements with V and J called. Such tables lack part of the clones; where checked against another copy, unresolved V genes explain under half of the gap, and the rest is unexplained. Clonal size and the V and J genes are those of that table, whereas D and trimming came from the DNA. Recorded for this sample are tens of thousands of clones; over 75% of them occurred a single time. The ten largest clones take up 15% to 20% of the sample.

Remarks on this clone: Its antigen specificity is not known. It has no much larger one-base neighbor in the sample; base qualities were not kept.

The V end loses 0 bases and the J end loses 0 bases, and a stretch of 10 bases separates them. From the cysteine through the phenylalanine, the CDR3 covers 15 amino acids. Only the CDR3 part of the read is kept: 45 bases, read in frame from the first base. As encoded in the germline V gene, CDR1 is SGDLS while CDR2 is YYNGEE. At diagnosis, tumor, uninvolved tumor-adjacent lung and peripheral blood were collected and then preserved as a mix of FFPE and fresh-frozen material. For TCR repertoire profiling, blood samples were analyzed as peripheral blood mononuclear cells. The sequence joins TRBV9 to TRBJ2-7, with the D gene too uncertain to name. The sequence came from a female donor over 55 with stage II squamous cell lung carcinoma. Sequenced material: peripheral blood, taken before any cancer treatment. The nucleotides are TGTGCCAGCAGCGTAGATCCCAGGACCTCCTACGAGCAGTACTTC. Its coded protein is CASSVDPRTSYEQYF.